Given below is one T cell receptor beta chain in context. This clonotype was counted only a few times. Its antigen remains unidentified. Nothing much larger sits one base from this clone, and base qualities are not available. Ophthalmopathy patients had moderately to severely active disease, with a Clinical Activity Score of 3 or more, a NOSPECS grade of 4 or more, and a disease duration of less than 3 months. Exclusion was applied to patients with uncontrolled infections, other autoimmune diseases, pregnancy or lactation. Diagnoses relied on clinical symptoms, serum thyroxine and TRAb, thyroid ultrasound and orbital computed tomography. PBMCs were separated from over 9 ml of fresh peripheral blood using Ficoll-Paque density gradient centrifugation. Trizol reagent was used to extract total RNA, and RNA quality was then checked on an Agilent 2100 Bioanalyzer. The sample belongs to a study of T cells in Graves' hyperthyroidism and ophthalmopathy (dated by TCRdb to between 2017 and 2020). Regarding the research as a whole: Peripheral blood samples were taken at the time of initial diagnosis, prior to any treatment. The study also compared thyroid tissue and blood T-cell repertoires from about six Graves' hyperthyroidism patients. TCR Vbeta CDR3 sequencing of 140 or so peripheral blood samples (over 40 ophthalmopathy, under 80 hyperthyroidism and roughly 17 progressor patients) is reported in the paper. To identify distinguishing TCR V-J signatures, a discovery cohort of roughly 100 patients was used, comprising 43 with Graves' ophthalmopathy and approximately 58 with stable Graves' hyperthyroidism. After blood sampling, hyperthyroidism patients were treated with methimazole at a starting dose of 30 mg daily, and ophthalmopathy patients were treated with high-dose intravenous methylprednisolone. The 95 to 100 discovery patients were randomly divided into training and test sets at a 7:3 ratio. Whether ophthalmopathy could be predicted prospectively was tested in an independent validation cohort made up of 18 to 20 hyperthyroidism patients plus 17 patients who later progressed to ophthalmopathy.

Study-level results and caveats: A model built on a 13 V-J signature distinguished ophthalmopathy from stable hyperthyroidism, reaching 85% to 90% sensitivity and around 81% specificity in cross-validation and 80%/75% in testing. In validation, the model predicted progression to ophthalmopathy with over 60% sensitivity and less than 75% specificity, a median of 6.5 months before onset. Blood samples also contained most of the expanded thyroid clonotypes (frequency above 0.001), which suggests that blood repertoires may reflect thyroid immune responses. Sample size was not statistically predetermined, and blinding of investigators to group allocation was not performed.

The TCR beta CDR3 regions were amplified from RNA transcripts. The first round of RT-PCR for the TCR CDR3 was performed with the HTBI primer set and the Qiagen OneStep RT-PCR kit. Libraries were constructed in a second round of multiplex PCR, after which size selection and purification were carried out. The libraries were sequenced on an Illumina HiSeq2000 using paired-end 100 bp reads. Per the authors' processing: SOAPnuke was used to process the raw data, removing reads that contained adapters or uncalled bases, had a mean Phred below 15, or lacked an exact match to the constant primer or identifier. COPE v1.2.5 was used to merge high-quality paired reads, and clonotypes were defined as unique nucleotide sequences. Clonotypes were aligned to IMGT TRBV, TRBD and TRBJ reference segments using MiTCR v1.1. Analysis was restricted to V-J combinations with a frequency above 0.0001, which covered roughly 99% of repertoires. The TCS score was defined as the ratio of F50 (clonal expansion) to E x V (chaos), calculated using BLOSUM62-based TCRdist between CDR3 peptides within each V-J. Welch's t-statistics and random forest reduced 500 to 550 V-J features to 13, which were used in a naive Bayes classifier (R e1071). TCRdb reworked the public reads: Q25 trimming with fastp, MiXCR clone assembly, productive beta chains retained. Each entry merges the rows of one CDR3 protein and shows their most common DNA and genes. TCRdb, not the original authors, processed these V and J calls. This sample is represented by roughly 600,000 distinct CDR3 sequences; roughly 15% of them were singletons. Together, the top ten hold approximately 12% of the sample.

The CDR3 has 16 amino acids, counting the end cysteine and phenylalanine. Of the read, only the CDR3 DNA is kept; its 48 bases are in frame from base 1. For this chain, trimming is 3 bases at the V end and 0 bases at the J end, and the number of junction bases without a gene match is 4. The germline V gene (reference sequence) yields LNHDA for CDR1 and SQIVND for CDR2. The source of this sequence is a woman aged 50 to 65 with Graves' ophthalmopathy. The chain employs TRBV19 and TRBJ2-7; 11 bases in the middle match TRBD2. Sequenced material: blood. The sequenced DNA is TGTGCCAGTAGTATGATTACTAGCGGGAGCTCCTACGAGCAGTACTTC. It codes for CASSMITSGSSYEQYF.